This entry lists 31 T cell receptor beta chains sequenced from one sample in a study of blood T cell repertoires in COVID-19. The protocol was immunoSEQ multiplex PCR, while the TCRdb copy is restricted to in-frame clones and leaves out a portion. This sample yields under 250,000 clones, of which 83% are seen a single time; about 4.8% belongs to the top ten. The sequencing sample was made of PBMCs or T cells enriched from blood (not recorded which). These receptors were collected from a woman in her forties or fifties who had been exposed to COVID-19.

The chain links TRBV24-1 to TRBJ2-3, with TRBD2 identical over 7 bases. Trimming took 7 bases from V and 6 from J; bases not matched to a gene: 12. The CDR3 contains 15 residues. Germline V lookup: CDR1 KGHDR, CDR2 SFDVKD. The CDR3 DNA is TGTGCCACCAGCTTCTCAAGCGGGGCCCCCGATACGCAGTATTTT. Its translation is CATSFSSGAPDTQYF.

The rearrangement links TRBV14 to TRBJ1-2; TRBD1 matches at 11 bases. The CDR3 loop spans 16 amino acids. Per the germline V gene, CDR1 is SGHDN and CDR2 is FVKESK. Trimming cost V 4 bases and J 8 bases; bases outside gene matches: 12. Here the CDR3 reads CASSPYGTGGWLGYTF. The CDR3 DNA is TGTGCCAGCAGCCCCTACGGGACAGGGGGTTGGTTAGGCTACACCTTC.

The CDR3 nucleotides read TGTGCCAGCAGCTTACCGGGGGGGCTAGACAATGAGCAGTTCTTC. Amino acid sequence: CASSLPGGLDNEQFF. The chain has TRBV11-2 and TRBJ2-1; 8 bases align to TRBD2. J lost 5 bases, V lost 2 bases, and 5 bases had no gene match. The CDR3 extends over 15 amino acids. CDR1 and CDR2 (germline): SGHAT, FQNNGV.

V and J are TRBV27 and TRBJ1-5; D gene ambiguous. With 6 bases removed from V and 0 bases from J, the gap between germline ends came to 15 bases. There are 16 residues in the CDR3. Germline assignment: CDR1 MNHEY and CDR2 SMNVEV (reference sequence). CDR3 coding DNA: TGTGCCAGCAGGCCCTCGTACTTATATAGCAATCAGCCCCAGCATTTT. Translating it yields CASRPSYLYSNQPQHF.

This chain uses TRBV30 with TRBJ2-1; TRBD1 agrees at 8 bases. V was pared by 2 bases and J by 9 bases, with 6 bases of the junction left unmatched. Germline CDR1 GTSNPN, CDR2 SVGIG (reference sequence). The CDR3 runs 13 residues. The CDR3 nucleotides read TGTGCCTGGAGTTCCAGGGGGCTGGGTGAGCAGTTCTTC. Its translation: CAWSSRGLGEQFF.

The CDR3 sequence: CASSQTDNSPLHF. For the CDR3, the DNA is TGTGCCAGCAGCCAGACAGATAATTCACCCCTCCACTTT. The rearrangement joins TRBV4-2 to TRBJ1-6; D perhaps matches TRBD1 (5 bases). CDR3 length: 13 amino acids. Germline values: CDR1 LGHNA, CDR2 YNFKEQ. Between the trimmed V and J ends, which lost 3 bases and 5 bases, there was a span of 5 bases.

This clone has more than one count but fewer than ten. The DNA of the CDR3 is TGTGCCAGCAGCTTAGTGACAGGGGCCGGGACCTACGAGCAGTACTTC. Amino acid sequence: CASSLVTGAGTYEQYF. The genes are TRBV7-9 and TRBJ2-7; 8 bases map to TRBD1. The junction had 7 bases not matched to a gene; V was cut back by 1 base and J by 2 bases. The CDR3 loop spans 16 amino acids. The germline gives CDR1 SEHNR, CDR2 FQNEAQ (reference sequence).

V and J are TRBV18 and TRBJ1-1, with D possibly being TRBD1 (5 bases). The CDR3 length is 14 residues. Per the germline V gene, CDR1 is KGHSH and CDR2 is LQKENI. The V end was cut by 1 base, the J end by 3 bases, with 9 bases between. This CDR3 is CASSPQGFDTEAFF. DNA of the CDR3: TGTGCCAGCTCACCACAGGGGTTTGACACTGAAGCTTTCTTT.

The chain employs TRBV4-3 and TRBJ1-4; 7 bases are a match to TRBD1. The CDR3 consists of 15 residues. CDR1 LGHNA and CDR2 YSLEER come from the germline V gene. V gave up 0 bases and J gave up 7 bases; unmatched junction bases: 5. As DNA, the CDR3 is TGCGCCAGCAGCCAAGATTGGGGACAGTCTGAAAAACTGTTTTTT. The encoded protein is CASSQDWGQSEKLFF.

V is TRBV19 and J is TRBJ1-4, with 7 bases aligning to TRBD1. Per germline, CDR1 LNHDA and CDR2 SQIVND (reference sequence). Unmatched junction bases numbered 12, after V lost 9 bases and J lost 8 bases. The CDR3 runs to 14 residues. This CDR3 is CASRTPGQIEKLFF. The CDR3 DNA is TGTGCCAGCCGTACCCCGGGACAGATAGAAAAACTGTTTTTT.

In DNA, the CDR3 is TGCGCCAGCAGTGTAGGAGGAGAAGTATCCGAGCAGTACTTC. Protein sequence: CASSVGGEVSEQYF. The V and J genes are TRBV10-1 and TRBJ2-7; tentative D call: TRBD2 (5 bases). Germline V lookup: CDR1 WNHNN, CDR2 SYGVQD (reference sequence). The V and J ends lost 4 bases and 6 bases respectively, with 16 bases between them. The CDR3 extends over 14 amino acids.

The chain recombines TRBV15 with TRBJ2-6; D unresolved. V lost 1 base to trimming and J lost 5 bases, with 9 bases between them. Germline values: CDR1 LNHNV, CDR2 YYDKDF (reference sequence). CDR3 length: 15 residues. CDR3 bases: TGTGCCACCAGCAGAGCGGTGATACGGGCCAACGTCCTGACTTTC. Its translation: CATSRAVIRANVLTF. The entire variable domain, with the rest obtained from reference TRBV15 and TRBJ2-6, is as follows: DAMVIQNPRYQVTQFGKPVTLSCSQTLNHNVMYWYQQKSSQAPKLLFHYYDKDFNNEADTPDNFQSRRPNTSFCFLDIRSPGLGDTAMYLCATSRAVIRANVLTFGAGSRLTVL.

The chain combines TRBV10-3 with TRBJ2-2; 9 bases are shared with TRBD2. J gave up 4 bases and V 2 bases, and 5 bases lay outside the gene matches. Germline V gene data show CDR1 as ENHRY and CDR2 as SYGVKD. There are 16 residues in the CDR3. The CDR3 sequence: CAISEGSGGGTGELFF. The CDR3, as DNA: TGTGCCATCAGTGAGGGTAGCGGGGGAGGCACCGGGGAGCTGTTTTTT.

V is TRBV12-5 and J is TRBJ2-2; the D gene is possibly TRBD1 (6 bases). Germline V gene lookup returns CDR1 LGHNT and CDR2 FRNRAP. The CDR3 length is 16 residues. Trimming left V 4 bases short and J 6 bases short, with 18 bases between. The CDR3 protein is CASGSGGSGVSGELFF. CDR3 sequence (DNA): TGTGCTAGTGGTTCGGGTGGTTCAGGGGTTTCCGGGGAGCTGTTTTTT.

CDR3 nucleotide sequence: TGTGCCAGCTCACCGCAGGGACAGGGGGCCAGCACTGAAGCTTTCTTT. Protein sequence: CASSPQGQGASTEAFF. The V call is TRBV18, the J call TRBJ1-1, with 12 bases aligning to TRBD1. The CDR3 runs to 16 residues. V lost 3 bases and J lost 4; bases outside the gene matches: 6. Germline loops: CDR1 KGHSH, CDR2 LQKENI.

The chain has TRBV11-2 and TRBJ1-4; maybe TRBD1 (5 bases). V lost 5 bases, J lost 7 bases, and 14 bases lay in between. This CDR3 is 14 amino acids long. Germline lookup yields CDR1 SGHAT and CDR2 FQNNGV. CDR3 sequence: CASSGTQTGEKLFF. DNA of the CDR3: TGTGCCAGCAGCGGGACTCAGACGGGTGAAAAACTGTTTTTT.

The CDR3 here is CASSYQIHYGYTF. The DNA of the CDR3 is TGTGCCAGCAGCTACCAGATTCACTATGGCTACACCTTC. V gene TRBV7-9 combines with J gene TRBJ1-2; D is unclear. V gave up 4 bases and J gave up 3 bases, with 9 bases separating them. This CDR3 spans 13 amino acids. Germline assignment: CDR1 SEHNR and CDR2 FQNEAQ (reference sequence).

The chain couples TRBV18 to TRBJ2-3, with TRBD1 identical over 7 bases. CDR3 length: 17 amino acids. Germline V lookup: CDR1 KGHSH, CDR2 LQKENI. V lost 1 base to trimming and J lost 2 bases; unmatched junction nucleotides: 9. CDR3 sequence reads: CASSPREGARITDTQYF. In nucleotides, the CDR3 is TGTGCCAGCTCACCACGCGAGGGGGCGCGTATCACAGATACGCAGTATTTT. Drawing the rest from reference TRBV18 and TRBJ2-3, the complete variable domain is NAGVMQNPRHLVRRRGQEARLRCSPMKGHSHVYWYRQLPEEGLKFMVYLQKENIIDESGMPKERFSAEFPKEGPSILRIQQVVRGDSAAYFCASSPREGARITDTQYFGPGTRLTVL.

The chain has TRBV19 and TRBJ2-1; D is uncertain. The CDR3 runs to 10 residues. Trimming took 8 bases from V and 6 from J, leaving 5 bases between them. Germline assignment: CDR1 LNHDA and CDR2 SQIVND (reference sequence). Here the CDR3 DNA reads TGTGCCAGTGGCCGCAATGAGCAGTTCTTC. Amino acid sequence: CASGRNEQFF.

The rearrangement uses TRBV5-1 and TRBJ1-4; maybe TRBD1 (5 bases). From germline, CDR1 is SGHRS and CDR2 YFSETQ. V lost 4 bases and J lost 7, with 17 bases in between. This CDR3 spans 15 amino acids. In nucleotides, the CDR3 is TGCGCCAGCAGCAACCGGGGGACTTTGGGTGAAAAACTGTTTTTT. It specifies CASSNRGTLGEKLFF.

The chain recombines TRBV19 with TRBJ1-2; 8 bases are a match to TRBD1. The V gene's germline CDR1 is LNHDA and CDR2 SQIVND (reference sequence). This CDR3 comprises 15 residues. With 5 bases clipped from V and 9 bases from J, the junction kept 14 bases outside the gene matches. CDR3 sequence reads: CASSPRTGTRSRYTF. CDR3 sequence (DNA): TGTGCCAGTAGTCCTCGGACAGGGACCCGATCCCGCTACACCTTC.

The rearrangement links TRBV11-2 to TRBJ2-7; the D is unclear. The CDR3 runs 13 residues. Germline-derived CDR1 and CDR2 are SGHAT and FQNNGV. V dropped 5 bases and J dropped 3 bases, with 11 bases sitting between them. The CDR3 nucleotides read TGTGCCAGCAGCCCAGTGAACGACTACGAGCAGTACTTC. The encoded protein is CASSPVNDYEQYF.

The chain joins TRBV7-9 to TRBJ1-6; D possibly corresponds to TRBD1 (5 bases). Trimming left V 1 base short and J 7 bases short, with 8 bases between. Germline assignment: CDR1 SEHNR and CDR2 FQNEAQ (reference sequence). The length of the CDR3 is 14 residues. The CDR3 region is CASSLVGVNSPLHF. The CDR3 DNA reads TGTGCCAGCAGCTTAGTAGGGGTAAATTCACCCCTCCACTTT.

The chain carries TRBV3-1 (or the pseudogene TRBV3-2) and TRBJ2-5; 7 bases fit TRBD2. Germline assignment: CDR1 LGHDT and CDR2 YNNKEL (reference sequence). This CDR3 has 15 amino acids. The V gene end was trimmed by 4 bases and the J gene end by 10 bases; junction bases not matched to a gene: 15. CDR3 DNA: TGTGCCAGCAGCCCAAGTCCGGGGGGTGGGTTGGGCCAGTACTTC. It is translated as CASSPSPGGGLGQYF.

In this sample, this clone turned up once. The chain couples TRBV28 to TRBJ2-5; D possibly corresponds to TRBD1 (6 bases). The CDR3 loop spans 13 amino acids. Germline values: CDR1 MDHEN, CDR2 SYDVKM. V dropped 7 bases and J dropped 5 bases, with 14 bases sitting between them. CDR3 sequence: CASNPQGRETQYF. For the CDR3, the DNA is TGTGCCAGCAACCCACAGGGAAGGGAGACCCAGTACTTC.

V is TRBV9 and J is TRBJ2-3, with 12 bases identical to TRBD1. The CDR3 is made up of 16 amino acids. V trimming: 3 bases; J trimming: 6 bases; junction bases outside the gene matches: 8. Looked up from germline, CDR1 is SGDLS and CDR2 is YYNGEE. The CDR3 loop reads CASSARDRGRVDTQYF. For the CDR3, the DNA is TGTGCCAGCAGCGCTCGGGACAGGGGGCGGGTGGATACGCAGTATTTT.

The V and J genes are TRBV28 and TRBJ2-7, with a weak D call TRBD1 (5 bases). With 7 bases removed from V and 6 bases from J, the gap between germline ends came to 22 bases. The CDR3 spans 15 residues. Germline V gives CDR1 MDHEN, CDR2 SYDVKM. The DNA of the CDR3 is TGTGCCAGCAATCCCACGTCAGGGAAGGCTTCCGAGCAGTACTTC. The encoded protein is CASNPTSGKASEQYF.

The chain is built from TRBV15 and TRBJ1-2; possibly TRBD1 for D (5 bases). V was cut by 0 bases and J by 5 bases, with 13 bases left in between. CDR3 length: 15 residues. Germline V CDR1 and CDR2: LNHNV, YYDKDF (reference sequence). CDR3 coding DNA: TGTGCCACCAGCAGAGAAGGCCCAGGGATATATGGCTACACCTTC. Its translation is CATSREGPGIYGYTF. The full variable domain, in which reference TRBV15 and TRBJ1-2 provide the parts outside the CDR3, is DAMVIQNPRYQVTQFGKPVTLSCSQTLNHNVMYWYQQKSSQAPKLLFHYYDKDFNNEADTPDNFQSRRPNTSFCFLDIRSPGLGDTAMYLCATSREGPGIYGYTFGSGTRLTVV.

V and J are TRBV15 and TRBJ1-1; 8 bases match TRBD1. V was clipped by 0 bases and J by 3 bases; unmatched bases: 3. Germline values: CDR1 LNHNV, CDR2 YYDKDF (reference sequence). CDR3 size: 15 residues. The CDR3 region has the DNA TGTGCCACCAGCAGAGAAGACAGGGGAGACACTGAAGCTTTCTTT. This translates into CATSREDRGDTEAFF.

This clone was recorded only once. The genes are TRBV5-1 and TRBJ2-3; D uncertain. This CDR3 is built from 16 residues. V lost 4 bases, J lost 1 base, and 16 bases lay in between. Germline loops: CDR1 SGHRS, CDR2 YFSETQ. The CDR3, as DNA: TGCGCCAGCAGCCGCGGCCTGCGATTAGGCACAGATACGCAGTATTTT. Protein sequence: CASSRGLRLGTDTQYF.

The chain joins TRBV5-4 to TRBJ2-3; 10 nucleotides match TRBD2. CDR3 length: 16 amino acids. Trimming took 4 bases from V and 4 from J; bases not matched to a gene: 9. Germline values: CDR1 SGHNT, CDR2 YYREEE (reference sequence). The DNA for the CDR3 is TGTGCCAGCAGCCTAGAGCGGGGGGGAAGTGCAGATACGCAGTATTTT. It specifies CASSLERGGSADTQYF.